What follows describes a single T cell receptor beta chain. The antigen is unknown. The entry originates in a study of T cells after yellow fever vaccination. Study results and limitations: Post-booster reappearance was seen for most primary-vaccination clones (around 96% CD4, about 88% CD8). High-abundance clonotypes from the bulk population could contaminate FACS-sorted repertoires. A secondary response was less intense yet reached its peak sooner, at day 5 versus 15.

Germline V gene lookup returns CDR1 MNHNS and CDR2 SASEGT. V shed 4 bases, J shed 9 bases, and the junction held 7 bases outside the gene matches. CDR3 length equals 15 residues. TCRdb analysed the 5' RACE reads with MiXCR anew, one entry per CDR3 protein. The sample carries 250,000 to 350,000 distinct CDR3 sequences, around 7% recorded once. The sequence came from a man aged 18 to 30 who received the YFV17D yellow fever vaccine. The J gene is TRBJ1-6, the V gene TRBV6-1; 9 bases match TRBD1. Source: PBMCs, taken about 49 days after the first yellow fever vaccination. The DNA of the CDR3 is TGTGCCAGCAGTGCCTCCCGGGACAGGGCTTCACCCCTCCACTTT. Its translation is CASSASRDRASPLHF.